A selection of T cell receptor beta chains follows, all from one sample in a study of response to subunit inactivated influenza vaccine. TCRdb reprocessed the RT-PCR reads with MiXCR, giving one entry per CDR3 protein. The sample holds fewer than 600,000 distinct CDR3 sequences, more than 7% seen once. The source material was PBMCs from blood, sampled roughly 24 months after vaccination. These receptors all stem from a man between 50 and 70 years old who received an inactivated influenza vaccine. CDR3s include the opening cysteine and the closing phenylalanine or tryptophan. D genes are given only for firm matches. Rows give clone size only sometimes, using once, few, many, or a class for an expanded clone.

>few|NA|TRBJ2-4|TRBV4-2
CASSQGLAAKNIQYF
TGTGCCAGCAGCCAAGGGCTAGCGGCCAAAAACATTCAGTACTTC
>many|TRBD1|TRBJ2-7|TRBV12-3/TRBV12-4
CASSLVDRGFYEQYF
TGTGCCAGCAGTTTAGTTGACAGGGGATTCTACGAGCAGTACTTC
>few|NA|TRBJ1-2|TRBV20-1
CSARDLRGVGYTF
TGCAGTGCTAGAGATTTACGGGGGGTTGGCTACACCTTC
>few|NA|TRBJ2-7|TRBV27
CASSFNRPYEQYF
TGTGCCAGCAGTTTTAACAGACCCTACGAGCAGTACTTC
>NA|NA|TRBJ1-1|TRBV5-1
CASSLEGGSVSEAFF
TGCGCCAGCAGCTTGGAGGGGGGAAGCGTGTCTGAAGCTTTCTTT
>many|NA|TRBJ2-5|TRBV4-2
CASSQGAGGETQYF
TGTGCCAGCAGCCAAGGGGCCGGTGGCGAGACCCAGTACTTC
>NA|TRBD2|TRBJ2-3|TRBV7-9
CASSSTSGTQYF
TGTGCCAGCAGCTCTACTAGCGGAACGCAGTATTTT
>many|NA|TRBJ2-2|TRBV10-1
CASRRGATGELFF
TGCGCCAGCAGGAGGGGGGCCACCGGGGAGCTGTTTTTT
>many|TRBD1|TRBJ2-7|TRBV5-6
CASSLTGGEQYF
TGCGCCAGCAGCTTGACAGGGGGCGAGCAGTACTTC
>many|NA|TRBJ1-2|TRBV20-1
CSASSATGGYTF
TGCAGTGCTAGTTCCGCGACCGGTGGCTACACCTTC
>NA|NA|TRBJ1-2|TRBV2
CASSDARENYGYTF
TGTGCCAGCAGTGATGCCAGGGAGAACTATGGCTACACCTTC
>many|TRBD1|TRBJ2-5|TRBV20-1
CSARVFRDREETQYF
TGCAGTGCTAGAGTATTCCGGGACAGGGAAGAGACCCAGTACTTC
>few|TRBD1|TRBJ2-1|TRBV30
CAWGQGAYNEQFF
TGTGCCTGGGGACAGGGGGCGTACAATGAGCAGTTCTTC
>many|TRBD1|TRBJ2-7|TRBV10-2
CASSESNRGTYEQYF
TGCGCCAGCAGTGAGTCAAACAGGGGGACCTACGAGCAGTACTTC
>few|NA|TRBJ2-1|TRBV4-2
CASSHSRGGNNEQFF
TGTGCCAGCAGCCACTCCCGAGGGGGGAACAATGAGCAGTTCTTC
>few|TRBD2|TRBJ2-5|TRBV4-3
CASSQSGNQETQYF
TGCGCCAGCAGCCAGAGCGGGAACCAAGAGACCCAGTACTTC
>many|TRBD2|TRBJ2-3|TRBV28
CASSFSGRGLRTQYF
TGTGCCAGCAGTTTCAGCGGGAGGGGTCTTCGTACGCAGTATTTT
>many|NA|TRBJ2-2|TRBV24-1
CATSAEGSRNTGELFF
TGTGCCACCAGTGCCGAAGGCTCCCGGAACACCGGGGAGCTGTTTTTT
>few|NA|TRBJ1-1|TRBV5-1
CASSLARGDTEAFF
TGCGCCAGCAGCTTGGCCAGGGGCGACACTGAAGCTTTCTTT
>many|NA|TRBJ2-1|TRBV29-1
CSVEGSRSAWVEQFF
TGCAGCGTTGAAGGGTCCCGGTCTGCATGGGTTGAGCAGTTCTTC
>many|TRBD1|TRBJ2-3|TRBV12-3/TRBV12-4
CASSLRTGDLRDTQYF
TGTGCCAGCAGTTTAAGGACAGGGGACTTGAGAGATACGCAGTATTTT
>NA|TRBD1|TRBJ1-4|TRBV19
CASSSGQTVGPEKLFF
TGTGCCAGTAGCTCGGGACAGACGGTAGGACCAGAAAAACTGTTTTTT